This T cell receptor (beta chain) was found in a study of T cell responses to AZD1222 COVID-19 vaccine. Study observations and caveats: All repertoire sampling was performed exclusively after the peak T cell response.

The protocol was immunoSEQ multiplex PCR, while the TCRdb copy is restricted to in-frame clones and leaves out a portion. The sample carries 130,000 or so clones, about 93% recorded once. This CDR3 is built from 15 residues. CDR1 and CDR2 from the germline V gene are SEHNR and FQNEAQ (reference sequence). V lost 5 bases and J lost 3; bases outside the gene matches: 4. In regard to this clone: The antigen is unknown.

V gene TRBV7-9 combines with J gene TRBJ2-1, with 10 nucleotides matching TRBD1. This clonotype was obtained from an adult in good health. The sample was peripheral blood, taken on day 0 of AZD1222 vaccination. The CDR3 DNA sequence: TGTGCCAGCAGCGCCGGGACAGGGGTCTACAATGAGCAGTTCTTC. Protein sequence: CASSAGTGVYNEQFF.